The next 17 T cell receptor beta chains were all read from a single sample in a study of blood T cells in healthy people across ages. Alongside a J-beta primer mix, a sample-barcoded 5' primer served in a second PCR lasting roughly 6 to 11 cycles. MiXCR, run by TCRdb on the 5' RACE reads, gives a single entry per CDR3 protein. The sample gives hundreds of thousands of distinct CDR3 sequences, approximately 39% of which show up once; 20% to 25% is in the top ten. Sample: blood. The receptors were gathered from a woman aged 55-70 years in good health.

This clonotype turned up a few times. The CDR3 DNA follows: TGCAGTGCCGGGACTAGCGGGGGTAAAACCTACGAGCAGTACTTC. This codes for CSAGTSGGKTYEQYF. J is TRBJ2-7 and V is TRBV20-1; 14 nucleotides line up with TRBD2. The V segment lost 6 bases and the J segment 2 bases; nucleotides outside the gene matches: 6. Germline loops: CDR1 DFQATT, CDR2 SNEGSKA (reference sequence). This CDR3 is built from 15 residues.

The V gene is TRBV5-1, the J gene TRBJ1-1, with D uncertain. The germline V and J ends were trimmed by 2 bases and 2 bases, with 10 bases remaining between them. The CDR3 loop spans 14 amino acids. Germline CDR1 reads SGHRS; CDR2 reads YFSETQ. In nucleotides, the CDR3 is TGCGCCAGCAGCTTCTCGACTGACAACACTGAAGCTTTCTTT. This sequence encodes CASSFSTDNTEAFF.

This clonotype was detected a few times. V is TRBV6-6 and J is TRBJ2-6; the D is unclear. This CDR3 comprises 11 residues. Germline V gene lookup returns CDR1 MNHNY and CDR2 SVGAGI (reference sequence). Between the trimmed V and J ends, which lost 2 bases and 13 bases, there was a span of 6 bases. As DNA, the CDR3 is TGTGCCAGCAGTTACCAGGAGGTCCTGACTTTC. Translating gives CASSYQEVLTF.

The chain has TRBV12-3 or TRBV12-4 and TRBJ2-3; the match to TRBD1 covers 8 bases. With 5 bases clipped from V and 5 bases from J, the junction kept 6 bases outside the gene matches. This CDR3 contains 14 residues. The CDR3, as DNA: TGTGCCAGCAGTCCTCAAACAGGGGGAGATACGCAGTATTTT. It specifies CASSPQTGGDTQYF.

V is TRBV6-2 or TRBV6-3 and J is TRBJ1-1; 8 bases align to TRBD1. There are 13 residues in the CDR3. The germline V gene encodes CDR1 MNHEY and CDR2 SVGEGT. The V segment lost 6 bases and the J segment 5 bases; nucleotides outside the gene matches: 5. CDR3 DNA sequence: TGTGCCAGCAGGGACAGGGATTATACTGAAGCTTTCTTT. Translation gives CASRDRDYTEAFF.

The genes are TRBV20-1 and TRBJ2-4; 7 bases agree with TRBD2. The last part of the DNA fits TRBJ2-7 better; the J call may be wrong. The CDR3 is 17 amino acids. Germline-derived CDR1 and CDR2 are DFQATT and SNEGSKA (reference sequence). The CDR3, as DNA: TGCAGTGCTAGGGGCGGGGGTTCAGGCTTCAGGCATTACGAGCAGTACTTC. The encoded protein is CSARGGGSGFRHYEQYF.

The rearrangement links TRBV5-1 to TRBJ2-5, with D perhaps matching TRBD1 (6 bases). Trimming removed 4 bases from V and 4 bases from J, with 14 bases in between. Germline CDR1 SGHRS, CDR2 YFSETQ. The CDR3 has 14 residues. The CDR3 loop is CASSVRGTLETQYF. The CDR3 coding sequence is TGCGCCAGCAGCGTTAGGGGGACACTAGAGACCCAGTACTTC.

As to this clonotype: A much larger clone sits a single nucleotide away, making a read error possible. In DNA, the CDR3 is TGTGGCAGCCGGTCAGGGCCGGACTCCTACGAGCAGTACTTC. This encodes CGSRSGPDSYEQYF. This chain uses TRBV27 with TRBJ2-7, with D possibly TRBD1 on 5 matching bases. Germline loops: CDR1 MNHEY, CDR2 SMNVEV (reference sequence). The CDR3 loop spans 14 amino acids.

The rearrangement uses TRBV3-1 and TRBJ2-4; D possibly corresponds to TRBD2 (5 bases). Germline V gives CDR1 LGHDT, CDR2 YNNKEL (reference sequence). CDR3 length: 13 residues. V was cut by 0 bases and J by 13 bases, with 13 bases left in between. Written as DNA, the CDR3 is TGTGCCAGCAGCCAAGACGCTCTACGAGGGCAGTACTTC. It encodes CASSQDALRGQYF.

This chain links TRBV20-1 with TRBJ2-2; 15 positions agree with TRBD2. CDR1 is DFQATT, CDR2 SNEGSKA, per germline (reference sequence). CDR3 length equals 17 residues. Trimming at V came to 7 bases and at J to 4 bases, leaving 10 bases not matched to a gene. The CDR3 protein is CSVPGLAGGPGTGELFF. CDR3 nucleotide sequence: TGCAGTGTCCCGGGACTAGCGGGGGGTCCGGGCACCGGGGAGCTGTTTTTT.

J is TRBJ2-7 and V is TRBV11-2; tentative D call: TRBD2 (6 bases). The assigned J gene may be wrong: the sequence end matches TRBJ2-5 better. In germline, CDR1 is SGHAT, CDR2 FQNNGV. The CDR3 is 16 amino acids. Here the CDR3 DNA reads TGTGCCAGCAGCCGTCTCCCGCAGGGAGGCACAGAGACCCAGTACTTC. As protein: CASSRLPQGGTETQYF.

This chain connects TRBV3-1 to TRBJ2-3; D possibly corresponds to TRBD2 (6 bases). The length of the CDR3 is 16 residues. The germline V gene has CDR1 LGHDT and CDR2 YNNKEL (reference sequence). Deletions cut 5 bases from V and 2 bases from J, with 17 bases between. CDR3 nucleotide sequence: TGTGCCAGCAGCAAGAGGCTGGCGGGGCACACAGATACGCAGTATTTT. Translation gives CASSKRLAGHTDTQYF.

This clonotype was seen only a few times. The chain links TRBV29-1 to TRBJ2-5; D gene unclear. In germline, CDR1 is SQVTM, CDR2 ANQGSEA. Trimming pared 7 bases from V and 2 bases from J, leaving 8 bases between. The CDR3 has 11 residues. The CDR3 loop is CSGATQETQYF. The CDR3 DNA is TGCAGCGGTGCCACTCAAGAGACCCAGTACTTC.

There are a few counts of this clonotype. The CDR3 sequence: CASSSSSAQYF. In nucleotides, the CDR3 is TGTGCCAGCAGCAGCTCTTCGGCCCAGTACTTC. The J gene is TRBJ2-5, the V gene TRBV6-2 or TRBV6-3; the D is unclear. Trimming removed 6 bases at V and 9 bases at J, with 11 bases between. The CDR3 has 11 amino acids. From germline, CDR1 is MNHEY and CDR2 SVGEGT.

This chain uses TRBV3-1 with TRBJ2-5, with D perhaps TRBD1 or TRBD2 (5 bases each). This CDR3 comprises 13 residues. Trimming took 6 bases from V and 11 from J, leaving 19 bases between them. Per the germline V gene, CDR1 is LGHDT and CDR2 is YNNKEL (reference sequence). The CDR3 DNA sequence: TGTGCCAGCAGACCCGGGGCAGGGAAAGAGCAGTACTTC. The encoded protein is CASRPGAGKEQYF.

This chain joins TRBV20-1 and TRBJ2-1, with D maybe TRBD2 (5 bases). Germline V gene sequence: CDR1 DFQATT, CDR2 SNEGSKA (reference sequence). The CDR3 consists of 13 residues. The V and J ends lost 1 base and 4 bases respectively, with 8 bases between them. The CDR3 DNA is TGCAGTGCTAGAGCTCCGGGGTACAATGAGCAGTTCTTC. It codes for CSARAPGYNEQFF.

This clonotype was seen just once. This sequence joins TRBV3-1 and TRBJ2-1; 7 bases are a match to TRBD2. The CDR3 spans 15 residues. J was trimmed by 5 bases and V by 3 bases; bases with no gene match: 7. CDR1 is LGHDT and CDR2 is YNNKEL in the germline V gene (reference sequence). The CDR3 DNA sequence: TGTGCCAGCAGCCAGTTGGAGCGGGACGACAATGAGCAGTTCTTC. Translated: CASSQLERDDNEQFF.